Given below is one T cell receptor (beta chain) in context. Authors' processing steps: Amplification with reference gene primers provided the estimates of nucleated cell counts. The repertoire was sequenced with immunoSEQ multiplex PCR; TCRdb's copy has only in-frame clones and lacks some. That table is the source of V, J and clone size, and D and trimming were worked out from the DNA. The sample has 80,000 to 100,000 clones; nearly 90% are singletons. The data were obtained in a study of blood T cell repertoires in COVID-19. Study-level information: Acute-phase and convalescent COVID-19 samples originated in the United States, Italy and Spain. PBMCs, B-cell-depleted T cells, or T cells provided the cDNA or gDNA that made up the material.

V lost 4 bases and J 2 bases, leaving 11 bases between the germline ends. Per the germline V gene, CDR1 is MNHEY and CDR2 is SVGAGI. This CDR3 region has 14 residues. The source of this sequence is a man aged 65 to 85 with acute or convalescent COVID-19. Sequenced material: peripheral blood. This rearrangement joins TRBV6-5 to TRBJ2-5; maybe TRBD2 (5 bases). The CDR3 DNA reads TGTGCCAGCAGTTCGGACTGGGTTCAAGAGACCCAGTACTTC. It specifies CASSSDWVQETQYF.